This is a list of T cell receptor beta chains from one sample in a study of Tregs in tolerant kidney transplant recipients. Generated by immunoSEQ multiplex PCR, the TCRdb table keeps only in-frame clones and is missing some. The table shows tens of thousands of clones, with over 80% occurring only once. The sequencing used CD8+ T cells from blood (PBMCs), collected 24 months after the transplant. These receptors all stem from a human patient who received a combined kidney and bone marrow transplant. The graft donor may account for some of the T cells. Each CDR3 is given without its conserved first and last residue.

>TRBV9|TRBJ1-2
ASSVEQGANYGYT
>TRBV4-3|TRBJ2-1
ASSRPTSGGYNEQF
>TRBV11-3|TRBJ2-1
ASSFGTGVYNEQF
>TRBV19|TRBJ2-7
ASSITGGSYEQY
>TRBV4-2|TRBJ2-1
ASSPPSGRLNEQF
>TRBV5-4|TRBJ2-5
ASSGRDNQETQY
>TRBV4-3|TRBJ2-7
ASSKGGGSYEQY
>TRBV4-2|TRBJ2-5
ASSHSLLSEQETQY
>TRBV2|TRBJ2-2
ASSDDTTGELF
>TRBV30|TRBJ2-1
ASSKTGFSYNEQF
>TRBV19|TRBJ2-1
ASSITSYNEQF
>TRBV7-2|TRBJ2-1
ASSQLAGGYNEQF
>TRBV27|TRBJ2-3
ASTPFSGGENPDTQY
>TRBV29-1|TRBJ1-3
SVVDSSSGNTIY
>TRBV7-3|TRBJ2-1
ASSLTRTGGGNEQF
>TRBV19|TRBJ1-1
ASEGHPNTEAF
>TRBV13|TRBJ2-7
ASSPRLAVFGYEQY
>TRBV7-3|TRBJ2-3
ASSLDPPSEGADTQY
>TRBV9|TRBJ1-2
ASSPWDRAYGYT
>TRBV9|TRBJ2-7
ASSALAGAHYEQY
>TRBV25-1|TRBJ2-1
ASGRGGYNEQF
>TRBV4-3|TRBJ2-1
ASSQDLYSNNEQF
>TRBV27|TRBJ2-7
ASSPLPGLAGTYEQY
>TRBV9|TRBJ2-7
ASSPSGLGVYEQH
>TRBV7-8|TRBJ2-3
ASSLGFLGQGNTDTQY
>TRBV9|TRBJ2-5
ASSVGAGGPPGQETQY
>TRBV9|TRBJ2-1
ASSVGISGSGKF
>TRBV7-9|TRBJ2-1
ASSLAGGRASNEQF
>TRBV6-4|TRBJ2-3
ASILGAGYTDTQY
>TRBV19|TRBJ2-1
ASSIPRGTYNEQF
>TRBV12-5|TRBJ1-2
ASGAPGQGLGYGYT
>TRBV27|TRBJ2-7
ASSPLVSGQGFFYEQY
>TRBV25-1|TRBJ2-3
ASLGTRLTDTQY
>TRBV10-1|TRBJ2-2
ASSVGKLNHRVDTGELF
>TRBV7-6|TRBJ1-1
ASRAGDTEAF
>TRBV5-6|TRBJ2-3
ASSSILGLAEADTQY
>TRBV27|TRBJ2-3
ASSLTGWENTQY
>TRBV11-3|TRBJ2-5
ASSPDSRETQY
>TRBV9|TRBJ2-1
ASSPSLLVEQF
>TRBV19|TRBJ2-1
ASSIGTRGSGNEQF
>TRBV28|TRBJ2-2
ASSLPVFGGTRNTGELF